This TCR beta chain was captured by sequencing in a study of early T cells in non-severe SARS-CoV-2 infection. Background on the study: Chains stayed unpaired after sequencing of bulk RNA from unsorted whole blood. General study points: Using VDJdb, the matching emphasized anti-spike CD8 responses while missing private and CD4 specificities.

The TCR library protocol was used to attach unique molecular identifiers. These identifiers were attached to individual cDNA molecules. A single record per CDR3 protein comes from TCRdb applying MiXCR to the 5' RACE reads. The sample records 53,000 or so distinct CDR3 sequences, roughly 12% being singletons. At least ten counts were recorded for this clonotype. What it binds is not known. Germline values: CDR1 SGHAT, CDR2 FQNNGV. The CDR3 totals 12 residues. Trimming stripped 0 bases from V and 13 bases from J, with 7 bases between. This chain joins TRBV11-2 and TRBJ2-6; D gene unclear. Sequencing used whole blood, obtained at baseline. This receptor was identified in an adult who was a healthcare worker with PCR-confirmed SARS-CoV-2 infection or an uninfected control (not recorded which). Here the CDR3 DNA reads TGTGCCAGCAGCTTAGAGCAGCGAGTCCTGACTTTC. Protein product: CASSLEQRVLTF.